Below, one T cell receptor beta chain is given with its context. TCRdb's copy holds only in-frame clones and misses some; the assay was immunoSEQ multiplex PCR. This table holds about 230,000 clones, about nine tenths found once. The data stem from a study of blood T cell repertoires in COVID-19. V was cut by 3 bases and J by 0 bases, with 10 bases left in between. CDR1 is SGDLS and CDR2 is YYNGEE in the germline V gene. This CDR3 comprises 16 residues. The genes are TRBV9 and TRBJ1-6; tentative D call: TRBD1 (5 bases). This TCR was recovered from a man aged 50 or older with COVID-19, enrolled during active disease. Sequencing used peripheral blood. CDR3 amino acids: CASSETVSSYNSPLHF. The CDR3 bases are TGTGCCAGCAGCGAGACAGTTAGCTCCTATAATTCACCCCTCCACTTT.